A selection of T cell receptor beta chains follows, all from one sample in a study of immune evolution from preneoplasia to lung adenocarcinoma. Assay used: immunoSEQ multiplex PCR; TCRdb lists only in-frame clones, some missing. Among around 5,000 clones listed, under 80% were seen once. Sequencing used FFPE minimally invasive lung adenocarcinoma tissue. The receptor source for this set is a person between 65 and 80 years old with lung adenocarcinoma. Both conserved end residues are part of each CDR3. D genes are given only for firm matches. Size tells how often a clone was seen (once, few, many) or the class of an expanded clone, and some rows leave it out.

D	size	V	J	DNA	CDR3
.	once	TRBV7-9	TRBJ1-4	TGTGCCAGCAGCCATGCCGTGGGGGCGGGGGAAAAACTGTTTTTT	CASSHAVGAGEKLFF
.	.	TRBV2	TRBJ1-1	TGTGCCAGCAACAGGGTCACTGAAGCTTTCTTT	CASNRVTEAFF
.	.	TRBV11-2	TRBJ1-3	TGTGCCAGCAGCTTAGGGATCGGAAACACCATATATTTT	CASSLGIGNTIYF
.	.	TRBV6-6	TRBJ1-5	TGTGCCAGCAGTCGAAGAGGGGAGAATCAGCCCCAGCATTTT	CASSRRGENQPQHF
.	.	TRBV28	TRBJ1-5	TGTGCCAGCAGTTACAGGGTCGGCAATCAGCCCCAGCATTTT	CASSYRVGNQPQHF
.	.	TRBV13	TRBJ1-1	TGTGCCAGCAGCTCAAAAGTTGGGACTGAAGCTTTCTTT	CASSSKVGTEAFF
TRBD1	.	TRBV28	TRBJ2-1	TGTGCCACTCGAAAACAGGGGGCGCAGGGCAATGAGCAGTTCTTC	CATRKQGAQGNEQFF
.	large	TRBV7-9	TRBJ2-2	TGTGCCAGCAGCCCACGGGGTCTCCAAAAGAACACCGGGGAGCTGTTTTTT	CASSPRGLQKNTGELFF
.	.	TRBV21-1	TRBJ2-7	TGTGCCAGCATCGGAGTACTAGCCTATCGATCCTACGAGCAGTACTTC	CASIGVLAYRSYEQYF
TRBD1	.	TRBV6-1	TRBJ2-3	TGTGCCAGCAGTGAGCAGACAGGGGGCACAGATACGCAGTATTTT	CASSEQTGGTDTQYF
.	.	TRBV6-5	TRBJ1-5	TGTGCCAGCAGCGCGGGTGCGAGCAATCAGCCCCAGCATTTT	CASSAGASNQPQHF
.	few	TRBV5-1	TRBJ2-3	TGCGCCAGCAGGGAGCGGACTAGCACAGATACGCAGTATTTT	CASRERTSTDTQYF